This record looks at one T cell receptor (beta chain) sequence and its context. Its antigen is unidentified. This entry comes from a study of T cells in Graves' hyperthyroidism and ophthalmopathy. RNA transcripts gave rise to amplified TCR beta CDR3 regions. An initial round of RT-PCR targeting the TCR CDR3 relied on the HTBI primer set. One entry per CDR3 protein results from TCRdb running MiXCR on the multiplex PCR reads. The sample shows 650,000 to 800,000 distinct CDR3 sequences, 40% to 55% of them seen only once. Study-wide results and limits: Most clonotypes expanded in the thyroid (above 0.001) were also present in blood.

This receptor was obtained from an adult man with Graves' disease, either hyperthyroidism or ophthalmopathy (not recorded which). Sequencing was done on a sample of peripheral blood or thyroid tissue (not recorded which).

This chain's CDR3 is CASRGLGPGELFF. CDR3 sequence (DNA): TGCGCCAGCCGAGGACTGGGTCCCGGGGAGCTGTTTTTT. This chain connects TRBV5-1 to TRBJ2-2, with D maybe TRBD2 (5 bases). The V gene lost 7 bases and the J gene lost 6 bases, with 13 bases spanning the gap. The CDR3 contains 13 residues. Germline values: CDR1 SGHRS, CDR2 YFSETQ. The full variable domain, its missing parts supplied by reference TRBV5-1 and TRBJ2-2, is KAGVTQTPRYLIKTRGQQVTLSCSPISGHRSVSWYQQTPGQGLQFLFEYFSETQRNKGNFPGRFSGRQFSNSRSEMNVSTLELGDSALYLCASRGLGPGELFFGEGSRLTVL.